The 26 T cell receptor beta chains listed next were all sequenced from one sample in a study of T-cell memory formation after mild COVID-19. MiXCR, applied by TCRdb to the 5' RACE reads, yields one record per CDR3 protein. The table includes 300,000 to 350,000 distinct CDR3 sequences, roughly an eighth detected once. Sequences were obtained from PBMCs or a T cell subset sorted from them (not recorded which). The receptors were gathered from a young man who had mild COVID-19 (a few samples of this study predate the infection). Cell type and time point are not known.

The chain uses TRBV6-2 or TRBV6-3 and TRBJ2-7; weak D call: TRBD2 (6 bases). The germline gives CDR1 MNHEY, CDR2 SVGEGT. With 3 bases removed from V and 3 bases from J, the gap between germline ends came to 18 bases. The CDR3 spans 16 residues. CDR3 sequence reads: CASSYLIGRRGYEQYF. In DNA, the CDR3 is TGTGCCAGCAGTTATTTGATTGGCAGGCGGGGCTACGAGCAGTACTTC.

This sequence joins TRBV6-2 or TRBV6-3 and TRBJ2-5, with D possibly matching TRBD2 (7 bases). Germline loops: CDR1 MNHEY, CDR2 SVGEGT. The CDR3 covers 15 residues. V lost 3 bases to trimming and J lost 5 bases, with 16 bases between them. DNA for the CDR3: TGTGCCAGCAGTTATTACCGCGGGGGCGGGGAGACCCAGTACTTC. It yields the protein CASSYYRGGGETQYF.

This clonotype was counted between two and nine times. The chain joins TRBV2 to TRBJ2-5; 9 bases align to TRBD2. With V trimmed by 4 bases and J by 6 bases, 6 bases remained unmatched. There are 14 residues in the CDR3. Germline CDR1 and CDR2: SNHLY and FYNNEI. The CDR3 reads CASSGGTSPKTQYF. As DNA, the CDR3 is TGTGCCAGCAGTGGCGGGACTAGCCCAAAGACCCAGTACTTC.

The chain joins TRBV7-2 to TRBJ2-5; 12 bases are shared with TRBD2. Per germline, CDR1 SGHTA and CDR2 FQGNSA. V shed 4 bases and J 5 bases; nucleotides not matched to a gene: 8. The length of the CDR3 is 16 residues. The chain's CDR3 is CASSSLAGGRGETQYF. The CDR3 DNA reads as TGTGCCAGCAGCTCCCTAGCGGGGGGGAGGGGCGAGACCCAGTACTTC.

The chain employs TRBV4-2 and TRBJ2-1; D is ambiguous. Germline lookup yields CDR1 LGHNA and CDR2 YNFKEQ. The V and J ends lost 1 base and 7 bases respectively, with 14 bases between them. The CDR3 is 15 residues long. The CDR3 DNA reads TGTGCCAGCAGCCAAGTGGTTTGGCAGTTAAATGAGCAGTTCTTC. Its translation is CASSQVVWQLNEQFF.

V and J are TRBV27 and TRBJ1-5; D unresolved. This CDR3 is built from 16 residues. Germline assignment: CDR1 MNHEY and CDR2 SMNVEV (reference sequence). The V and J ends lost 6 bases and 1 base respectively, with 16 bases between them. The CDR3 loop is CASRRRSDGSNQPQHF. DNA for the CDR3: TGTGCCAGCAGAAGACGGAGTGATGGGAGCAATCAGCCCCAGCATTTT.

The chain carries TRBV5-1 and TRBJ1-4, with 7 nucleotides matching TRBD1. Germline V gene data show CDR1 as SGHRS and CDR2 as YFSETQ. J gave up 5 bases and V 4 bases, and 5 bases lay outside the gene matches. The CDR3 has 14 amino acids. The DNA for the CDR3 is TGCGCCAGCAGCCAGGACAGGTCGAATGAAAAACTGTTTTTT. Protein product: CASSQDRSNEKLFF.

This clonotype has more than one count but fewer than ten. The chain joins TRBV12-2 to TRBJ2-6. TRBV12-2 is given as a pseudogene. This CDR3 contains 20 residues. CDR3 sequence reads: CASRLGWWRRPSSGANVLTF. The CDR3 region has the DNA TGTGCAAGTCGCTTAGGATGGTGGCGAAGGCCAAGCTCTGGGGCCAACGTCCTGACTTTC.

The table lists this clonotype with a few counts. The chain has TRBV6-5 and TRBJ2-3; 8 bases agree with TRBD2. The ends lost 3 bases at V and 2 bases at J; junction bases unmatched: 7. CDR3 size: 16 residues. Germline-derived CDR1 and CDR2 are MNHEY and SVGAGI. Here the CDR3 reads CASSYSTAGVTDTQYF. The CDR3 DNA reads TGTGCCAGCAGTTATTCGACAGCGGGGGTCACAGATACGCAGTATTTT.

This clonotype was detected a few times. The V call is TRBV9, the J call TRBJ1-2; D possibly corresponds to TRBD1 (6 bases). Germline assignment: CDR1 SGDLS and CDR2 YYNGEE. V was cut by 3 bases and J by 0 bases, with 9 bases left in between. This CDR3 has 14 residues. CDR3 residues: CASSETGTNYGYTF. The CDR3 DNA sequence: TGTGCCAGCAGCGAAACAGGGACTAACTATGGCTACACCTTC.

The chain joins TRBV3-1 to TRBJ1-6, with a weak D call TRBD1 (5 bases). This CDR3 comprises 18 residues. The germline V and J ends were trimmed by 0 bases and 0 bases, with 12 bases remaining between them. CDR1 and CDR2 (germline): LGHDT, YNNKEL (reference sequence). CDR3 DNA sequence: TGTGCCAGCAGCCAAGAATGGGGGTCGAGCTCCTATAATTCACCCCTCCACTTT. Its translation: CASSQEWGSSSYNSPLHF.

This clonotype was detected a few times. The chain links TRBV6-1 to TRBJ2-5, with D possibly being TRBD2 (6 bases). Trimming stripped 0 bases from V and 2 bases from J, with 10 bases between. This CDR3 spans 15 amino acids. CDR1 MNHNS and CDR2 SASEGT come from the germline V gene. The CDR3, as DNA: TGTGCCAGCAGTGAAGCGCGGAGGGTTCAAGAGACCCAGTACTTC. It specifies CASSEARRVQETQYF.

The genes are TRBV7-9 and TRBJ1-2; 10 bases are shared with TRBD1. Germline assignment: CDR1 SEHNR and CDR2 FQNEAQ (reference sequence). The CDR3 covers 16 residues. The J segment lost 2 bases and the V segment lost 3 bases, leaving 6 bases of the junction unmatched. CDR3 loop: CASSFTRDRGNYGYTF. The CDR3, as DNA: TGTGCCAGCAGCTTCACCCGGGACAGGGGAAACTATGGCTACACCTTC.

This chain uses TRBV6-5 with TRBJ2-5; a weak D match, TRBD1 (6 bases). The CDR3 consists of 16 residues. Looked up from germline, CDR1 is MNHEY and CDR2 is SVGAGI. Trimming shortened V by 6 bases and J by 4 bases, and 21 bases separated the two germline ends. DNA for the CDR3: TGTGCCAGCAGGACGGGCCCGGGCAGGGGTAGAGAGACCCAGTACTTC. Protein: CASRTGPGRGRETQYF.

This clonotype has only a few counts. The gene calls are TRBV2 and TRBJ2-2; D uncertain. Per germline, CDR1 SNHLY and CDR2 FYNNEI. The CDR3 is 12 residues long. V lost 7 bases and J lost 5, with 8 bases in between. CDR3 protein: CASTRQTGELFF. In DNA, the CDR3 is TGTGCCAGCACGAGGCAGACCGGGGAGCTGTTTTTT.

On this clonotype: The junction differs from germline at one of its ends, possibly a read error. The V and J genes are TRBV10-1 and TRBJ1-1; D is undetermined. Germline-derived CDR1 and CDR2 are WNHNN and SYGVQD (reference sequence). This CDR3 has 13 amino acids. The CDR3 loop is CASSGQVNAEAFF. The CDR3 nucleotides read TGCGCCAGCAGTGGACAAGTGAACGCTGAAGCTTTCTTT.

V is TRBV6-5 and J is TRBJ2-3; 10 bases fit TRBD1. The J segment lost 2 bases and the V segment lost 0 bases, leaving 5 bases of the junction unmatched. Germline values: CDR1 MNHEY, CDR2 SVGAGI. CDR3 size: 17 residues. The CDR3: CASSYSLDRGLTDTQYF. CDR3 sequence (DNA): TGTGCCAGCAGTTACTCTCTTGACAGGGGGCTCACAGATACGCAGTATTTT.

V usage is TRBV28 and J usage is TRBJ1-5; D gene uncertain. Trimming took 6 bases from V and 5 from J, leaving 11 bases between them. CDR1 MDHEN and CDR2 SYDVKM come from the germline V gene. This CDR3 region has 13 residues. The CDR3 protein is CASSAGLYQPQHF. The CDR3 bases are TGTGCCAGCAGCGCCGGGTTGTATCAGCCCCAGCATTTT.

This clonotype showed up just a few times. The gene calls are TRBV5-1 and TRBJ2-3; no definite D call. CDR3 length: 15 amino acids. Germline CDR1 and CDR2: SGHRS and YFSETQ. V was clipped by 0 bases and J by 4 bases, with 12 bases between them. CDR3 amino acids: CASSLDPAPPDTQYF. DNA for the CDR3: TGCGCCAGCAGCTTGGATCCCGCCCCCCCAGATACGCAGTATTTT.

This clonotype has a handful of counts. This chain joins TRBV12-3 or TRBV12-4 and TRBJ2-2; the D gene is possibly TRBD1 (6 bases). The CDR3 runs to 12 residues. V was shortened by 7 bases and J by 6 bases, with 9 bases between the two germline ends. CDR3 loop: CASTAGAGELFF. DNA of the CDR3: TGTGCCAGCACGGCAGGGGCCGGGGAGCTGTTTTTT.

The rearrangement uses TRBV19 and TRBJ1-2, with D uncertain. Trimming shortened V by 7 bases and J by 0 bases, and 15 bases separated the two germline ends. The germline gives CDR1 LNHDA, CDR2 SQIVND (reference sequence). The CDR3 runs 15 residues. The CDR3: CASTVWQEANYGYTF. The CDR3 region has the DNA TGTGCCAGTACCGTCTGGCAGGAAGCTAACTATGGCTACACCTTC. The entire variable domain, with the rest obtained from reference TRBV19 and TRBJ1-2, is as follows: DGGITQSPKYLFRKEGQNVTLSCEQNLNHDAMYWYRQDPGQGLRLIYYSQIVNDFQKGDIAEGYSVSREKKESFPLTVTSAQKNPTAFYLCASTVWQEANYGYTFGSGTRLTVV.

For the CDR3, the DNA is TGCAGTGCTAGCCCAGTAGGGTTAGGCACCGGGGAGCTGTTTTTT. Translating it yields CSASPVGLGTGELFF. The chain has TRBV20-1 and TRBJ2-2; D gene ambiguous. Germline CDR1 DFQATT, CDR2 SNEGSKA (reference sequence). Deletions cut 3 bases from V and 4 bases from J, with 15 bases between. This CDR3 spans 15 amino acids.

This clonotype appeared a few times. V gene TRBV4-3 combines with J gene TRBJ1-4, with 9 bases fitting TRBD1. The V and J ends lost 1 base and 7 bases, in that order; junction bases with no gene match: 7. Germline CDR1 is LGHNA and CDR2 is YSLEER. The CDR3 runs to 16 residues. CDR3 residues: CASSQVATGGSEKLFF. The CDR3 nucleotides read TGCGCCAGCAGCCAAGTGGCGACAGGGGGGAGTGAAAAACTGTTTTTT.

This clonotype was observed a handful of times. The genes are TRBV6-2 or TRBV6-3 and TRBJ2-3, with D uncertain. Trimming removed 4 bases at V and 7 bases at J, with 9 bases between. CDR1 and CDR2 from the germline V gene are MNHEY and SVGEGT. This CDR3 comprises 12 residues. The CDR3, as DNA: TGTGCCAGCAGTTTCCTTACCCATACGCAGTATTTT. Amino acid sequence: CASSFLTHTQYF.

The genes are TRBV20-1 and TRBJ2-3; 12 nucleotides line up with TRBD2. Trimming cost V 1 base and J 4 bases; bases outside gene matches: 6. CDR3 length: 16 amino acids. Germline CDR1 DFQATT, CDR2 SNEGSKA (reference sequence). The CDR3 spells CSARGGRTSGADTQYF. The CDR3 DNA sequence: TGCAGTGCTAGAGGGGGCCGGACTAGCGGGGCAGATACGCAGTATTTT.

The sample holds a few counts of this clonotype. This chain uses TRBV5-1 with TRBJ2-3; D is unresolved. The CDR3 has 16 residues. V lost 0 bases and J lost 3, with 14 bases in between. Germline CDR1 SGHRS, CDR2 YFSETQ. The CDR3 region has the DNA TGCGCCAGCAGCTTGGTCGGCAGCCAACAAACAGATACGCAGTATTTT. Its translation: CASSLVGSQQTDTQYF. Together with reference TRBV5-1 and TRBJ2-3, the CDR3 gives the full variable domain: KAGVTQTPRYLIKTRGQQVTLSCSPISGHRSVSWYQQTPGQGLQFLFEYFSETQRNKGNFPGRFSGRQFSNSRSEMNVSTLELGDSALYLCASSLVGSQQTDTQYFGPGTRLTVL.